The present T cell receptor (beta chain) was sequenced within a study of CD8+CD57+ T cells in acquired aplastic anemia. Study background: Across the sorted CD4+ and CD8+ cells, DNA amounts averaged 3.2 ug. Read counts for CD4+ cells (from healthy donors) averaged roughly 10 million. Overall study findings and caveats: With respect to CD8+ Simpson's diversity, patients and controls did not differ significantly. Overlap between patients and controls comprised 25 to 30 CD8+ CDR3 sequences.

Germline V gene sequence: CDR1 DFQATT, CDR2 SNEGSKA (reference sequence). The CDR3 loop spans 13 amino acids. Profiles of TCR beta VDJ and CDR3 were generated from a genomic DNA template. MiXCR was run by TCRdb on the reads, yielding one entry per CDR3 protein. The sample has a few hundred thousand distinct CDR3 sequences, over 60% seen once; the top ten hold about 31%. A note on this clonotype: Its antigen is undetermined.

The sample comprised sorted CD4+, CD8+, or CD8+CD57+ T cells (not recorded which) from PBMCs. The source is a human donor in good health. V usage is TRBV20-1 and J usage is TRBJ1-2; D might be TRBD1 (6 bases). The CDR3 reads CSPLAAGAGGYTF. CDR3 sequence (DNA): TGCAGCCCCCTCGCTGCGGGGGCGGGTGGCTACACCTTC.